This is a list of T cell receptor beta chains from one sample in a study of cytomegalovirus exposure and HLA in healthy donors. Data came from immunoSEQ multiplex PCR; TCRdb stores just in-frame clones and leaves some out. Of some 170,000 clones in the sample, 90% to 97% were seen once. Sequenced input: PBMCs. The receptors were gathered from a woman aged 18-29 years in good health and CMV-seronegative. The CDR3 runs from the conserved cysteine through the conserved F or W. The D gene is left open where the match is weak. Clone sizes are given selectively: once, few, many, or a class where the clone is expanded.

TRBV10-1	-	TRBD2	TRBJ2-7	CASTASGFLGYEQYF	TGCGCCAGCACGGCTAGCGGGTTCCTTGGCTACGAGCAGTACTTC
TRBV4-2	-	TRBD1	TRBJ2-7	CASSPWTGSSYEQYF	TGTGCCAGCAGCCCGTGGACAGGCTCATCCTACGAGCAGTACTTC
TRBV6-1	-	TRBD1	TRBJ1-1	CASSGDRGMAFF	TGTGCCAGCAGTGGGGACAGGGGGATGGCTTTCTTT
TRBV5-6	-	TRBD2	TRBJ2-1	CASSLALETSGVYNEQFF	TGTGCCAGCAGCTTAGCCCTAGAGACTAGCGGGGTCTACAATGAGCAGTTCTTC
TRBV13	-	-	TRBJ2-7	CASIPEGGNEQYF	TGTGCCAGCATCCCCGAGGGTGGAAACGAGCAGTACTTC
TRBV7-2	-	-	TRBJ2-7	CASTDPRGSSYEQYF	TGTGCCAGCACCGACCCCCGGGGATCCTCCTACGAGCAGTACTTC
TRBV29-1	-	-	TRBJ1-1	CSVFFRFQENTEAFF	TGCAGCGTTTTTTTTCGCTTTCAGGAGAACACTGAAGCTTTCTTT
TRBV18	-	-	TRBJ2-5	CASSLGLKETQYF	TGTGCCAGCTCACTGGGACTTAAAGAGACCCAGTACTTC
TRBV2	-	-	TRBJ1-6	CAGWGGDNSPLHF	TGTGCCGGGTGGGGGGGTGATAATTCACCCCTCCACTTT
TRBV5-8	-	-	TRBJ2-5	CAGGVETQYF	TGTGCCGGGGGCGTGGAGACCCAGTACTTC
TRBV7-7	-	TRBD1	TRBJ2-1	CASSSGQGAHNEQFF	TGTGCTAGCAGCTCCGGACAGGGAGCTCACAATGAGCAGTTCTTC
TRBV4-1	-	-	TRBJ1-5	CASSQSTRGYQPQHF	TGCGCCAGCAGCCAGAGCACCAGGGGTTACCAGCCCCAGCATTTT
TRBV6-1	few	-	TRBJ1-4	CASSEARQANLELEKLFF	TGTGCCAGCAGTGAAGCCCGGCAGGCCAATTTGGAATTGGAAAAACTGTTTTTT
TRBV27	-	-	TRBJ1-5	CASSSYSNQPQHF	TGTGCCAGCAGTTCTTATAGCAATCAGCCCCAGCATTTT
TRBV9	-	TRBD1	TRBJ1-6	CASSVSNRGDSPLHF	TGTGCCAGCAGCGTCTCAAACAGGGGCGATTCACCCCTCCACTTT
TRBV7-3	-	TRBD2	TRBJ2-3	CASSPGLAGGETDTQYF	TGTGCCAGCAGCCCCGGACTAGCGGGGGGGGAGACAGATACGCAGTATTTT
TRBV11-2	-	-	TRBJ1-1	CASSPELMNTEAFF	TGTGCCAGCAGCCCGGAGCTCATGAACACTGAAGCTTTCTTT
TRBV6-5	-	-	TRBJ1-5	CASSPRDTNQPQHF	TGTGCCAGCAGTCCACGAGACACCAATCAGCCCCAGCATTTT
TRBV20-1	-	-	TRBJ2-1	CSASRGNEQFF	TGCAGTGCTAGTAGGGGCAATGAGCAGTTCTTC
TRBV11-2	-	-	TRBJ2-6	CASSLQAGSSGANVLTF	TGTGCCAGCAGCTTACAAGCGGGCAGCTCTGGGGCCAACGTCCTGACTTTC
TRBV11-2	-	TRBD1	TRBJ1-3	CASSSDRSSSGNTIYF	TGTGCCAGCAGCTCGGACAGGTCGAGCTCTGGAAACACCATATATTTT
TRBV7-8	-	-	TRBJ2-7	CASSPRFSSYEQYF	TGTGCCAGCAGCCCTAGGTTTTCCTCCTACGAGCAGTACTTC
TRBV7-2	once	TRBD2	TRBJ2-3	CASSLQAGVTRTQYF	TGTGCCAGCAGCTTACAAGCGGGGGTGACGCGGACGCAGTATTTT
TRBV5-4	-	TRBD1	TRBJ2-5	CASSLGDRAKETQYF	TGTGCCAGCAGCTTGGGTGACAGGGCGAAAGAGACCCAGTACTTC
TRBV18	once	TRBD1	TRBJ1-3	CASSPGTGGDGNTIYF	TGTGCCAGCTCACCCGGGACAGGGGGAGATGGAAACACCATATATTTT
TRBV27	-	TRBD2	TRBJ2-3	CASSLRGGLNTQYF	TGTGCCAGCAGTTTGCGGGGGGGCTTGAATACGCAGTATTTT
TRBV7-2	-	TRBD1	TRBJ1-5	CASSLDRGSQPQHF	TGTGCCAGCAGCTTGGACAGGGGGAGTCAGCCCCAGCATTTT
TRBV5-1	-	TRBD1	TRBJ2-7	CASSFRQGAYEQYF	TGCGCCAGCAGCTTTCGACAGGGGGCTTACGAGCAGTACTTC
TRBV6-6	-	-	TRBJ2-1	CASSSHDRGGDEQFF	TGTGCCAGCAGCTCACATGACAGGGGAGGGGATGAGCAGTTCTTC
TRBV5-1	-	TRBD1	TRBJ1-2	CASSLGDRGTVGYTF	TGCGCCAGCAGCTTAGGGGACAGGGGGACGGTCGGCTACACCTTC
TRBV4-3	-	-	TRBJ2-3	CASSQEGKGLADTQYF	TGCGCCAGCAGCCAAGAAGGGAAGGGGCTCGCAGATACGCAGTATTTT
TRBV10-3	-	-	TRBJ1-2	CAIGESAYGYTF	TGTGCCATCGGGGAGTCAGCCTATGGCTACACCTTC
TRBV27	-	-	TRBJ2-3	CASSLTGGNTDTQYF	TGTGCCAGCAGTTTAACCGGGGGAAACACAGATACGCAGTATTTT
TRBV7-9	-	TRBD1	TRBJ1-4	CASSFMGTGPEKLFF	TGTGCCAGCAGCTTTATGGGGACAGGGCCTGAAAAACTGTTTTTT
TRBV6-1	-	-	TRBJ1-6	CASTPGRINNSPLHF	TGTGCCAGCACCCCAGGGCGCATTAATAATTCACCCCTCCACTTT
TRBV30	-	TRBD1	TRBJ1-1	CAWTRRTGAEAFF	TGTGCCTGGACCCGAAGGACAGGGGCTGAAGCTTTCTTT
TRBV6-6	-	-	TRBJ1-1	CASSDSDSPEAFF	TGTGCCAGCAGTGACTCCGACAGTCCCGAAGCTTTCTTT